This T cell receptor beta chain appears in the sequencing data of a study of beta chain features in type 1 diabetes. The CDR3 runs to 13 residues. In germline, CDR1 is LGHNA, CDR2 YSLEER. V dropped 2 bases and J dropped 5 bases, with 9 bases sitting between them. The isolated RNA, all of it, was reverse transcribed, so expressed TCRB transcripts were what got sequenced. Data came from immunoSEQ multiplex PCR; TCRdb stores just in-frame clones and leaves some out. The table includes over 650,000 clones, 11% to 15% detected once. Remarks on this clone: Antigen specificity is unknown.

Notes on the study in general: Moderate yet significant TCRB CDR3 shortening was seen in Type 1 diabetes patients in all four CD4+ subsets.

Material: naive CD4+ T cells from blood. This TCR came from a man aged 18 to 35 with type 1 diabetes. This rearrangement joins TRBV4-3 to TRBJ1-1; D is uncertain. The CDR3: CASSQLRGTEAFF. The CDR3 bases are TGCGCCAGCAGCCAATTGAGAGGTACTGAAGCTTTCTTT.